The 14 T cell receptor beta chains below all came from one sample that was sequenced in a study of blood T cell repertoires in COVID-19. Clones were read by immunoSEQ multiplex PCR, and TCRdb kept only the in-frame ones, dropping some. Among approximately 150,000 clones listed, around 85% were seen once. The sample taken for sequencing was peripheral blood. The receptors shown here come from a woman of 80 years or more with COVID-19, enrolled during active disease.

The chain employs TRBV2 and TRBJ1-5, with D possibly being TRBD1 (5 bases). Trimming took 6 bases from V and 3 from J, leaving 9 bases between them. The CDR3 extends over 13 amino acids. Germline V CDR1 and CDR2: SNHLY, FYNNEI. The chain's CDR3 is CASSQGPNQPQHF. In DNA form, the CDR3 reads TGTGCCAGCAGCCAGGGTCCCAATCAGCCCCAGCATTTT.

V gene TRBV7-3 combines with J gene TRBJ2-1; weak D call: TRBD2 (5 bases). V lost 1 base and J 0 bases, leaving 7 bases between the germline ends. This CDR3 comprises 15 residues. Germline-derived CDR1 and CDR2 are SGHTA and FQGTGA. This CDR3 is CASSLMGSSYNEQFF. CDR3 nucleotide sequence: TGTGCCAGCAGCTTAATGGGGAGCTCCTACAATGAGCAGTTCTTC.

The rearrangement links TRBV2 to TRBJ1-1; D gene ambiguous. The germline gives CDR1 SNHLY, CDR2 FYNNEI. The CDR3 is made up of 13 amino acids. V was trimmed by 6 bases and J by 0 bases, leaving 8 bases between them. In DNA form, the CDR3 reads TGTGCCAGCAGGGGAGAATTGAACACTGAAGCTTTCTTT. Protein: CASRGELNTEAFF.

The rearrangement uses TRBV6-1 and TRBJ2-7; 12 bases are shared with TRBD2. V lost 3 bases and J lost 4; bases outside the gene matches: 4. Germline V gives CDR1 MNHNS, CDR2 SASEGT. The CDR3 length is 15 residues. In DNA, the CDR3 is TGTGCCAGCAGTGAGGCGACTAGCGGGAGTTACGAGCAGTACTTC. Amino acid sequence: CASSEATSGSYEQYF.

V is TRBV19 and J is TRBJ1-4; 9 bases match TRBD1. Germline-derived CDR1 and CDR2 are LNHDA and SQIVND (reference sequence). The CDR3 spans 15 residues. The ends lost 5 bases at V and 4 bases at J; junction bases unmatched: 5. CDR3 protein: CASSFRQGVNEKLFF. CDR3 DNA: TGTGCCAGTAGTTTCCGACAGGGGGTTAATGAAAAACTGTTTTTT.

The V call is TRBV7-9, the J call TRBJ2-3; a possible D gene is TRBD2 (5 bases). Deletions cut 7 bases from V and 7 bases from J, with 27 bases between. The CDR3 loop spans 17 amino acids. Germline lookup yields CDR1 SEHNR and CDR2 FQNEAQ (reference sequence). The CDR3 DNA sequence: TGTGCCAGCACCCCGCGAGGACTTACTTCAACGTGGTATACGCAGTATTTT. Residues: CASTPRGLTSTWYTQYF.

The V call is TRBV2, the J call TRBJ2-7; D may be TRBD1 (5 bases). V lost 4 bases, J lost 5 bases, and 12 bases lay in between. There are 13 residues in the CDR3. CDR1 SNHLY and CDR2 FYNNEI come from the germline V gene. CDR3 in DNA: TGTGCCAGCAGTGCCGCGCAGGGCCACGAGCAGTACTTC. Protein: CASSAAQGHEQYF.

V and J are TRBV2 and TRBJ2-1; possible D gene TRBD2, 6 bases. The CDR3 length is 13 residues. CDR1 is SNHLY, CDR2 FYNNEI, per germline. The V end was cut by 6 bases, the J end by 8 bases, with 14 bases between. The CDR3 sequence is CASRRQLADEQFF. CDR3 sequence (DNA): TGTGCCAGCAGAAGGCAACTAGCTGATGAGCAGTTCTTC.

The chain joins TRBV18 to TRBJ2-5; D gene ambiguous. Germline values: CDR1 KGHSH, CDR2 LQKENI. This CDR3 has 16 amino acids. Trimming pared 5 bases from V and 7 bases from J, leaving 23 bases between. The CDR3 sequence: CASSSLTGLGERTQYF. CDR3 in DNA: TGTGCCAGCTCAAGCCTAACTGGTCTAGGCGAGAGGACCCAGTACTTC.

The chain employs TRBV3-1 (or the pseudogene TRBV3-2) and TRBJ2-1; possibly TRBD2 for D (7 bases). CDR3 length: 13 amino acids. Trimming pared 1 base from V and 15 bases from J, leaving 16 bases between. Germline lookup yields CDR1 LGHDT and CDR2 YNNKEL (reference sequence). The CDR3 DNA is TGTGCCAGCAGCCAAGGGGTCCCCGGGGGGCCGTTCTTC. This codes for CASSQGVPGGPFF.

CDR3 DNA sequence: TGCGCCAGCAGCTTCAGCGTTAATGAAAAACTGTTTTTT. Its protein product is CASSFSVNEKLFF. V gene TRBV5-1 combines with J gene TRBJ1-4; D is unclear. The germline V gene encodes CDR1 SGHRS and CDR2 YFSETQ. This CDR3 is 13 amino acids long. V was pared by 2 bases and J by 4 bases, with 6 bases between.

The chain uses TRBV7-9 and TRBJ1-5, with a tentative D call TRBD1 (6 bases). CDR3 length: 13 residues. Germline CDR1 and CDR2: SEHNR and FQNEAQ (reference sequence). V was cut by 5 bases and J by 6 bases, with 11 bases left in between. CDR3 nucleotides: TGTGCCAGCAGCACGACAGGTTCTCAGCCCCAGCATTTT. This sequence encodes CASSTTGSQPQHF.

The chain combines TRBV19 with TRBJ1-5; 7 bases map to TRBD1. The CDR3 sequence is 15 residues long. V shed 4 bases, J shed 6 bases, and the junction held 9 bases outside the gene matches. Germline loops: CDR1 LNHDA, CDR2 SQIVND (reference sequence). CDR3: CASSTPTGAPQPQHF. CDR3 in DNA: TGTGCCAGTAGTACCCCAACAGGGGCCCCTCAGCCCCAGCATTTT. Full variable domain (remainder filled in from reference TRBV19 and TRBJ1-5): DGGITQSPKYLFRKEGQNVTLSCEQNLNHDAMYWYRQDPGQGLRLIYYSQIVNDFQKGDIAEGYSVSREKKESFPLTVTSAQKNPTAFYLCASSTPTGAPQPQHFGDGTRLSIL.

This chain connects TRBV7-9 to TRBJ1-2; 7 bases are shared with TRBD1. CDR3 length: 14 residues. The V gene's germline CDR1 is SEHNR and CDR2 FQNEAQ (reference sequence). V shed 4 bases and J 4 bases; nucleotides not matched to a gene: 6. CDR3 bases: TGTGCCAGCAGCTCCCAGGGGGGACTCTATGGCTACACCTTC. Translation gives CASSSQGGLYGYTF.